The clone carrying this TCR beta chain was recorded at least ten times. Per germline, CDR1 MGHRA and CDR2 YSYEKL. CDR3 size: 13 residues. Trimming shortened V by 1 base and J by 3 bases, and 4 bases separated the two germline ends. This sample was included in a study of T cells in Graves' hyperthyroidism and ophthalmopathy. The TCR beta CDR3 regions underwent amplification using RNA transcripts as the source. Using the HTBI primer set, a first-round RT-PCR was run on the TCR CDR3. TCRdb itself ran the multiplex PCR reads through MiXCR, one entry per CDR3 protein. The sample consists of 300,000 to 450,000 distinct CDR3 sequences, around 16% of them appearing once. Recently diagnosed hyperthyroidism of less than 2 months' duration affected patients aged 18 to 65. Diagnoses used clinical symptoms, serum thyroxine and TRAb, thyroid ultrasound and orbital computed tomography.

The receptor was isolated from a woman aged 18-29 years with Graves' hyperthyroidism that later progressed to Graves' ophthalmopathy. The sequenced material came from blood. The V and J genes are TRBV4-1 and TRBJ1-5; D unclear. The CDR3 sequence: CASSQALNQPQHF. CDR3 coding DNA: TGCGCCAGCAGCCAAGCCCTCAATCAGCCCCAGCATTTT.